This TCR beta chain was profiled in a study of neoadjuvant nivolumab and ipilimumab in lung cancer. TCRdb keeps only in-frame clones here, not all; method: immunoSEQ multiplex PCR. The sample holds 40,000 to 55,000 clones, about 89% seen once. The length of the CDR3 is 14 residues. With V trimmed by 2 bases and J by 6 bases, 4 bases remained unmatched. Per the germline V gene, CDR1 is SGDLS and CDR2 is YYNGEE. Study-level results: Compared with tumor-adjacent uninvolved lung, resected tumors showed greater richness and clonality.

Comment on this clone: The antigen is not known.

This clonotype originated in an adult with non-small cell lung cancer. Some clones in this sample may be carry-over from other donors' samples. The sequences come from blood, collected before neoadjuvant nivolumab, alone or with ipilimumab. The V and J genes are TRBV9 and TRBJ2-1, with 8 bases that match TRBD2. CDR3 sequence (DNA): TGTGCCAGCAGCGTGCTACTAGCGGCCAATGAGCAGTTCTTC. Translating it yields CASSVLLAANEQFF. Drawing the rest from reference TRBV9 and TRBJ2-1, the complete variable domain is DSGVTQTPKHLITATGQRVTLRCSPRSGDLSVYWYQQSLDQGLQFLIQYYNGEERAKGNILERFSAQQFPDLHSELNLSSLELGDSALYFCASSVLLAANEQFFGPGTRLTVL.